This is a list of T cell receptor beta chains from one sample in a study of blood T cells in healthy people across ages. TCRdb independently ran MiXCR on the 5' RACE reads; one entry per CDR3 protein. The sample shows 700,000 to 950,000 distinct CDR3 sequences, roughly two fifths of them seen only once. Material for sequencing was blood. The receptors were gathered from a woman aged 55-69 years in good health. Both conserved end residues are part of each CDR3. The D gene is left open where the match is weak. Size is omitted from some rows. Given values are once, few, many or a class for expanded clones.

D	V	length	size	J	DNA	CDR3
TRBD1	TRBV27	16	NA	TRBJ1-5	TGTGCCAGCAGTTCACAGGGGCCACATAGCAATCAGCCCCAGCATTTT	CASSSQGPHSNQPQHF
NA	TRBV20-1	15	few	TRBJ2-1	TGCAGTGCCCGGAATCCGGAGACGAGAGACAATGAGCAGTTCTTC	CSARNPETRDNEQFF
NA	TRBV29-1	12	few	TRBJ2-4	TGCAGCGCTGGACGTCCGATGAACTTTCAGTACTTC	CSAGRPMNFQYF
TRBD2	TRBV19	15	NA	TRBJ2-1	TGTGCCAGTAGTATCTCCTGGGGGGGGTACAATGAGCAGTTCTTC	CASSISWGGYNEQFF
NA	TRBV19	15	once	TRBJ2-7	TGTGCCAGTAGTATCGTCATCAGCGGACGCGACGAGCAGTACTTC	CASSIVISGRDEQYF
TRBD1	TRBV11-2	19	few	TRBJ2-6	TGTGCCAGCAGCTTTGTCCCGGGACAGGGGGCGGCGGGGGCCAACGTCCTGACTTTC	CASSFVPGQGAAGANVLTF
NA	TRBV21-1	13	NA	TRBJ1-5	TGTGCCAGCAGCAAAGGGGAATCGCAGCCCCAGCATTTT	CASSKGESQPQHF
NA	TRBV12-3/TRBV12-4	13	NA	TRBJ1-1	TGTGCCAGCTTCGCCGGACAGAACACTGAAGCTTTCTTT	CASFAGQNTEAFF
NA	TRBV5-1	15	NA	TRBJ1-2	TGCGCCAGCAGCTTGGCCGGGGTGGAGAGAGGTGGCTACACCTTC	CASSLAGVERGGYTF
NA	TRBV18	13	many	TRBJ2-5	TGTGCCAGCTCACGGGGGGCCCAAGAGACCCAGTACTTC	CASSRGAQETQYF
NA	TRBV6-5	13	few	TRBJ1-5	TGTGCCAGCAGTTACCAGGGTTCTCAGCCCCAGCATTTT	CASSYQGSQPQHF
TRBD2	TRBV7-6	15	NA	TRBJ2-3	TGTGCCAGCAGCCTCAGCGGGGGGGCGGAGGATACGCAGTATTTT	CASSLSGGAEDTQYF
TRBD1	TRBV7-2	15	NA	TRBJ1-6	TGTGCCAGCAGCTCACAGGGGGTGTGGAATTCACCCCTCCACTTT	CASSSQGVWNSPLHF
NA	TRBV6-2/TRBV6-3	11	NA	TRBJ1-1	TGTGCCAGCAGCGTGGGGGGAGAAGCTTTCTTT	CASSVGGEAFF
TRBD1	TRBV25-1	14	NA	TRBJ2-1	TGTGCCAGCAGTCATCGGGACAGATACAATGAGCAGTTCTTC	CASSHRDRYNEQFF
NA	TRBV6-2/TRBV6-3	12	NA	TRBJ2-7	TGTGCCAGCAGTTTGAAGGGTCACGAGCAGTACTTC	CASSLKGHEQYF
NA	TRBV7-9	15	NA	TRBJ2-1	TGTGCCAGCAGCTTAGTAACCGGTCTTCCGAATGAGCAGTTCTTC	CASSLVTGLPNEQFF
NA	TRBV28	15	NA	TRBJ1-2	TGTGCCAGCAGCTCATCCCGGGACGTTCACTATGGCTACACCTTC	CASSSSRDVHYGYTF
NA	TRBV4-3	15	NA	TRBJ2-1	TGCGCCAGCAGCCAAGGGTTGTTACTGGGCGGTGAGCAGTTCTTC	CASSQGLLLGGEQFF
TRBD2	TRBV5-1	14	NA	TRBJ2-7	TGCGCCAGCAAGCTCGGGACTAGCTCCTACGAGCAGTACTTC	CASKLGTSSYEQYF
NA	TRBV29-1	12	many	TRBJ2-7	TGCAGCGTTCGGCAGGGGGGATACGAGCAGTACTTC	CSVRQGGYEQYF
TRBD1	TRBV6-5	16	NA	TRBJ1-4	TGTGCCAGCAGTCGGAAAACAGGGGCAACTAATGAAAAACTGTTTTTT	CASSRKTGATNEKLFF
NA	TRBV18	15	NA	TRBJ1-1	TGTGCCAGCTCACCAACGCGGGGGGCGGACACTGAAGCTTTCTTT	CASSPTRGADTEAFF
NA	TRBV4-2	16	many	TRBJ2-1	TGTGCCAGCAGCCAAGAGGGCGGGGGCTCGTCGACCCCTCCGTTCTTC	CASSQEGGGSSTPPFF
TRBD1	TRBV5-1	14	few	TRBJ1-2	TGCGCCAGCAGCTACACAGGGGGCAACTATGGCTACACCTTC	CASSYTGGNYGYTF
NA	TRBV12-3/TRBV12-4	15	NA	TRBJ1-6	TGTGCCAGCAGTTTGGGACTGACCTATAATTCACCCCTCCACTTT	CASSLGLTYNSPLHF
NA	TRBV5-1	14	NA	TRBJ2-5	TGCGCCAGCAGCGAGTTAACCATTAAAGAGACCCAGTACTTC	CASSELTIKETQYF
NA	TRBV7-9	15	NA	TRBJ2-5	TGTGCCAGCAGCTTAGGAGGGTTTGGGTCAGAGACCCAGTACTTC	CASSLGGFGSETQYF
TRBD2	TRBV6-2/TRBV6-3	17	few	TRBJ2-1	TGTGCCAGCAGTTTATCCCCCGGCGGGAGTCCCTACAATGAGCAGTTCTTC	CASSLSPGGSPYNEQFF
NA	TRBV7-2	15	NA	TRBJ2-1	TGTGCCAGCAGTGTTACTAGACCCCGGAGCAGTGAGCAGTTCTTC	CASSVTRPRSSEQFF
NA	TRBV15	12	many	TRBJ2-3	TGTGCCACCGCAACTAGCACAGATACGCAGTATTTT	CATATSTDTQYF
TRBD2	TRBV9	16	NA	TRBJ2-1	TGTGCCAGCAGCGTAGATTCGGGACTAACGGACAATGAGCAGTTCTTC	CASSVDSGLTDNEQFF
NA	TRBV24-1	15	few	TRBJ2-1	TGTGCCACCAGTGATCCTCGGAGGGCCTACAATGAGCAGTTCTTC	CATSDPRRAYNEQFF
NA	TRBV20-1	11	NA	TRBJ2-3	TGCAGTGCTAGGAAGGGGGATACGCAGTATTTT	CSARKGDTQYF
TRBD2	TRBV5-1	15	NA	TRBJ2-1	TGCGCCAGCAGCTTGCAAGCGGGAAGGGTAGAGACCCAGTTCTTC	CASSLQAGRVETQFF
TRBD1	TRBV7-3	18	NA	TRBJ2-7	TGTGCCAGCAGCTTAACCCCTCGGACAGGGCATCACCTCTACGAGCAGTACTTC	CASSLTPRTGHHLYEQYF
NA	TRBV20-1	11	few	TRBJ2-1	TGCAGTGCTGAGACGTACAATGAGCAGTTCTTC	CSAETYNEQFF
NA	TRBV2	13	NA	TRBJ2-1	TGTGCCAGCAGTGGGGTTGGTTACAATGAGCAGTTCTTC	CASSGVGYNEQFF
NA	TRBV12-3/TRBV12-4	14	many	TRBJ2-7	TGTGCCAGCAGTCCGCGGGACCGGGTCTACGAGCAGTACTTC	CASSPRDRVYEQYF
NA	TRBV13	16	few	TRBJ2-3	TGTGCCAGCAGCCAAGGACGACTAGATAGAACAGATACGCAGTATTTT	CASSQGRLDRTDTQYF
NA	TRBV5-5	14	NA	TRBJ2-7	TGTGCCAGCAGCCCCGGACGGAAGACCTACGAGCAGTACTTC	CASSPGRKTYEQYF
NA	TRBV14	15	few	TRBJ2-4	TGTGCCAGCAGCCAGCAGCAGGGGGCCAAAAACATTCAGTACTTC	CASSQQQGAKNIQYF
TRBD2	TRBV5-1	16	few	TRBJ2-1	TGCGCCAGCAGCAACCCCGGGACTAGCCGGAAGAATGAGCAGTTCTTC	CASSNPGTSRKNEQFF